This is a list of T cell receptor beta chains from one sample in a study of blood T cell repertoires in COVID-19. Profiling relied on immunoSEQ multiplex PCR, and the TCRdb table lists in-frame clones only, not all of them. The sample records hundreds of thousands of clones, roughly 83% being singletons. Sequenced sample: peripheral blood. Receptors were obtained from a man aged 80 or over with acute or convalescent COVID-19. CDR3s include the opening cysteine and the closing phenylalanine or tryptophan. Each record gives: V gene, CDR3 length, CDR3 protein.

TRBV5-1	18	CASSLIGQGIFNTGELFF
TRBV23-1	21	CASSLYGTSGREGAQKYEQYF
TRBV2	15	CASRPIIGRADTQYF
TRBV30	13	CAWRDRAATEAFF
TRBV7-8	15	CASSLAGLDNSPLHF
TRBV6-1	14	CASSEARGSQPQHF
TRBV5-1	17	CASSGGTGASGANVLTF
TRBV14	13	CASSPQAHYEQYF
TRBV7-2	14	CASARTGGSRALHF
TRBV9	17	CASREPPKTEYNSPLHF
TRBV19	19	CASSGFWGQGASSTDTQYF
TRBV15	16	CATSRALRQGEETQYF
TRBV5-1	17	CASSLYSDGSSGNTIYF
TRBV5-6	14	CASSLGGGMDIQYF
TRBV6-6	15	CASSYSDGGNYGYTF
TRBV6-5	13	CASSRLGAGELFF
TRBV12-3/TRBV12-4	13	CASSGTGVYEQYF
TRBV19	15	CASSIGGTGGHGYTF
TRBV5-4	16	CASSRVLRGRGYGYTF
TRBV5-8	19	CASSSYFISGPMNTGELFF
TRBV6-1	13	CASTRHSNQPQHF
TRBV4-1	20	CASSRLGQLNGRTYNSPLHF
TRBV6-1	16	CASSETTGGGNQPQHF
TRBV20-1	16	CSASAFGGASTDTQYF
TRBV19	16	CASSIAQGLAGYGYTF
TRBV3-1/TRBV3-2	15	CASSRRAANTGELFF
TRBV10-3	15	CASSPSSGGTDTQYF
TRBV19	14	CASDTSGNTGELFF
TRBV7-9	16	CASTQTAGHPVATLHF
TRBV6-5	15	CASTRTRTSSYEQYF